The clone carrying this TCR beta chain has a handful of counts. TCRdb processed the 5' RACE reads anew with MiXCR; each CDR3 protein has one entry. In the table there are fewer than 550,000 distinct CDR3 sequences, about 20% of which are singletons. The CDR3 sequence is 16 residues long. Germline V lookup: CDR1 SGHTA, CDR2 FQGNSA. J lost 6 bases, V lost 5 bases, and 12 bases had no gene match. The data stem from a study of T-cell memory formation after mild COVID-19. The V gene is TRBV7-2, the J gene TRBJ1-5, with 8 bases lining up with TRBD1. The sequence was collected from an adult woman who had mild COVID-19 (a few samples of this study predate the infection). Cell type and time point are not known. The specimen sequenced was PBMCs or a T cell subset sorted from them (not recorded which). The CDR3: CASSLQGQVPSQPQHF. CDR3 coding DNA: TGTGCCAGCAGCCTCCAGGGACAGGTCCCATCTCAGCCCCAGCATTTT.